The clone carrying this T cell receptor beta chain was counted between two and nine times. The target antigen is unknown. This specimen comes from a study of cytomegalovirus exposure and HLA in healthy donors. PCR was performed using 60 Vbeta and 13 Jbeta primers. Clones were read by immunoSEQ multiplex PCR, and TCRdb kept only the in-frame ones, dropping some. The table has 40,000 to 45,000 clones, 70% to 85% seen once. Every donor was a healthy person donating bone marrow. Study conclusions and caveats: For cytomegalovirus status, the classifier reportedly gave diagnoses with high specificity and sensitivity. Among TCR beta chains, those listed as cytomegalovirus-associated numbered under 200. Analysis was carried out at a later point, and it linked a missense DCLRE1C variant to TCR beta V- and J-gene trimming.

The sample taken for sequencing was PBMCs. This receptor was identified in a man aged 25-40 years in good health and CMV-seronegative.

DNA for the CDR3: TGTGCCAGCAGTCTCTCGACTAGCAATGAGCAGTTCTTC. Its translation is CASSLSTSNEQFF. The V call is TRBV6-5, the J call TRBJ2-1; D may be TRBD2 (6 bases). Trimming removed 5 bases from V and 6 bases from J, with 11 bases in between. In germline, CDR1 is MNHEY, CDR2 SVGAGI. The CDR3 loop spans 13 amino acids.